A single sample is the source of the 30 T cell receptor beta chains below, sequenced in a study of blood T cell repertoires in COVID-19. Sequencing used immunoSEQ multiplex PCR; TCRdb keeps in-frame clones, though not all of them. The sample has roughly 330,000 clones, over 75% seen once. Sequencing was done on a sample of PBMCs or T cells enriched from blood (not recorded which). The receptors originated from a man aged 25 to 45 who had recovered from COVID-19.

This sequence joins TRBV7-8 and TRBJ2-2; TRBD1 matches at 8 bases. CDR3 length: 16 residues. V was pared by 5 bases and J by 6 bases, with 11 bases of the junction left unmatched. Germline-derived CDR1 and CDR2 are SGHVS and FQNEAQ. CDR3 loop: CASSPPGDRGAGELFF. Here the CDR3 DNA reads TGTGCCAGCAGCCCACCCGGAGACAGGGGAGCCGGGGAGCTGTTTTTT.

Here the CDR3 reads CASSLSGTGRREQYF. DNA for the CDR3: TGTGCCAGCAGCTTATCTGGGACAGGGAGGCGCGAGCAGTACTTC. The gene calls are TRBV7-9 and TRBJ2-7; 9 nucleotides match TRBD1. Germline trimming cut 2 bases from V and 6 bases from J; bases unmatched to any gene: 8. Per germline, CDR1 SEHNR and CDR2 FQNEAQ (reference sequence). The CDR3 loop spans 15 amino acids.

This clone was picked up a small number of times. The chain recombines TRBV19 with TRBJ1-1; 7 nucleotides align to TRBD1. V was clipped by 6 bases and J by 2 bases; unmatched bases: 12. The CDR3 extends over 16 amino acids. From germline, CDR1 is LNHDA and CDR2 SQIVND (reference sequence). DNA of the CDR3: TGTGCCAGTAGCCGTGGACAGGCGATCTTAAACACTGAAGCTTTCTTT. It specifies CASSRGQAILNTEAFF.

The chain employs TRBV27 and TRBJ1-5, with D unresolved. Germline assignment: CDR1 MNHEY and CDR2 SMNVEV (reference sequence). The CDR3 consists of 12 residues. Trimming pared 4 bases from V and 3 bases from J, leaving 4 bases between. CDR3 residues: CASSSNNQPQHF. CDR3 DNA sequence: TGTGCCAGCAGTTCCAACAATCAGCCCCAGCATTTT.

The chain carries TRBV23-1 and TRBJ2-5; D might be TRBD1 (6 bases). TRBV23-1 is an open reading frame whose function is uncertain. The CDR3 runs 17 residues. V lost 0 bases to trimming and J lost 4 bases, with 18 bases between them. The CDR3 loop is CASSQSWGHPWGETQYF. CDR3 coding DNA: TGCGCCAGCAGTCAATCCTGGGGACACCCCTGGGGAGAGACCCAGTACTTC.

This clone was detected only once. This rearrangement joins TRBV7-9 to TRBJ1-4; 8 bases align to TRBD1. Trimming cost V 3 bases and J 8 bases; bases outside gene matches: 11. The CDR3 has 16 residues. Germline V gene data show CDR1 as SEHNR and CDR2 as FQNEAQ (reference sequence). The CDR3 spells CASSLFTGGLQEKLFF. The CDR3 bases are TGTGCCAGCAGCTTGTTCACAGGGGGTTTGCAGGAAAAACTGTTTTTT.

The chain recombines TRBV28 with TRBJ1-2; no reliable D call. Germline assignment: CDR1 MDHEN and CDR2 SYDVKM. The CDR3 covers 13 residues. Trimming left V 3 bases short and J 3 bases short, with 8 bases between. CDR3 amino acids: CASSFGQHYGYTF. The CDR3 DNA reads as TGTGCCAGCAGTTTTGGGCAGCACTATGGCTACACCTTC.

The chain carries TRBV4-1 and TRBJ1-1; TRBD1 aligns across 9 bases. This CDR3 has 15 amino acids. J gave up 4 bases and V 5 bases, and 8 bases lay outside the gene matches. In germline, CDR1 is MGHRA, CDR2 YSYEKL. This CDR3 is CASSARHRGPTEAFF. The CDR3 coding sequence is TGCGCCAGCAGCGCCAGACACAGGGGGCCCACTGAAGCTTTCTTT.

V is TRBV19 and J is TRBJ1-2, with D possibly being TRBD1 (5 bases). V gave up 7 bases and J gave up 4 bases, with 10 bases separating them. Germline CDR1 LNHDA, CDR2 SQIVND (reference sequence). The CDR3 sequence is 12 residues long. CDR3 bases: TGTGCCAGTACTGTCACAGGCTATGGCTACACCTTC. The encoded protein is CASTVTGYGYTF.

V usage is TRBV5-5 and J usage is TRBJ1-1; 9 nucleotides match TRBD1. The CDR3 runs to 14 residues. Trimming at V came to 3 bases and at J to 7 bases, leaving 7 bases not matched to a gene. The germline V gene has CDR1 SGHKS and CDR2 YYEKEE (reference sequence). The chain's CDR3 is CASSSGQGVREAFF. The CDR3 nucleotides read TGTGCCAGCAGCTCGGGACAGGGTGTTCGTGAAGCTTTCTTT.

The V call is TRBV6-5, the J call TRBJ2-1, with 9 bases aligning to TRBD1. Germline V gene sequence: CDR1 MNHEY, CDR2 SVGAGI. The CDR3 consists of 14 residues. V was pared by 7 bases and J by 9 bases, with 10 bases of the junction left unmatched. The CDR3 DNA reads TGTGCCAGCAAAACAGGGGGCATTATCGGTGAGCAGTTCTTC. As protein: CASKTGGIIGEQFF.

The chain employs TRBV4-1 and TRBJ2-1; 8 nucleotides agree with TRBD1. Germline CDR1 MGHRA, CDR2 YSYEKL. The CDR3 runs to 15 residues. After removal of 3 bases from V and 6 bases from J, the junction contained 7 bases not matched to a gene. CDR3 in amino acids: CASSQVAGTGNEQFF. The CDR3 DNA follows: TGCGCCAGCAGCCAGGTAGCCGGGACAGGCAATGAGCAGTTCTTC.

This clone occurred once. The chain couples TRBV28 to TRBJ2-3; D is unclear. Germline V gene data show CDR1 as MDHEN and CDR2 as SYDVKM. This CDR3 comprises 11 residues. V lost 5 bases to trimming and J lost 5 bases, with 5 bases between them. DNA of the CDR3: TGTGCCAGCAGTCACGGAGATACGCAGTATTTT. As protein: CASSHGDTQYF.

The V gene is TRBV15, the J gene TRBJ2-3; D might be TRBD1 (5 bases). The V gene lost 3 bases and the J gene lost 8 bases, with 15 bases spanning the gap. The V gene's germline CDR1 is LNHNV and CDR2 YYDKDF (reference sequence). There are 14 residues in the CDR3. The CDR3 spells CATSREVRDGTQYF. CDR3 nucleotides: TGTGCCACCAGCAGGGAAGTCAGGGATGGTACGCAGTATTTT.

As DNA, the CDR3 is TGTGCCAGCAGTCCACAGGGACAGGGGAACACCGGGGAGCTGTTTTTT. It is translated as CASSPQGQGNTGELFF. This chain joins TRBV28 and TRBJ2-2; 9 nucleotides agree with TRBD1. The V gene's germline CDR1 is MDHEN and CDR2 SYDVKM. J lost 1 base, V lost 5 bases, and 5 bases had no gene match. CDR3 length: 16 residues.

The chain is built from TRBV30 and TRBJ2-1, with 9 bases matching TRBD2. The junction had 7 bases not matched to a gene; V was cut back by 1 base and J by 9 bases. The CDR3 is made up of 14 amino acids. Germline V gene sequence: CDR1 GTSNPN, CDR2 SVGIG (reference sequence). CDR3 bases: TGTGCCTGGAGTGCAGGCGGGGGGGCCACTGAGCAGTTCTTC. Its protein product is CAWSAGGGATEQFF.

This chain connects TRBV3-1 (or the pseudogene TRBV3-2) to TRBJ1-1; D uncertain. With 4 bases removed from V and 1 base from J, the gap between germline ends came to 10 bases. Germline CDR1 reads LGHDT; CDR2 reads YNNKEL (reference sequence). The CDR3 contains 14 residues. DNA for the CDR3: TGTGCCAGCAGCCTCTATTCCCAGAACACTGAAGCTTTCTTT. Its translation is CASSLYSQNTEAFF.

The V gene is TRBV29-1, the J gene TRBJ2-1, with 11 bases matching TRBD2. With V trimmed by 4 bases and J by 0 bases, 5 bases remained unmatched. Germline assignment: CDR1 SQVTM and CDR2 ANQGSEA. The CDR3 extends over 16 amino acids. The DNA for the CDR3 is TGCAGCGTTGGGGCTAGCGGGGGGCACTCCTACAATGAGCAGTTCTTC. Encoded protein: CSVGASGGHSYNEQFF.

The CDR3, as DNA: TGTGCCAGCAGCGCCGGGGGGGTTATAGGAGAGACCCAGTACTTC. It codes for CASSAGGVIGETQYF. V is TRBV9 and J is TRBJ2-5; 8 bases map to TRBD2. Germline-derived CDR1 and CDR2 are SGDLS and YYNGEE. CDR3 size: 15 residues. V shed 3 bases and J 4 bases; nucleotides not matched to a gene: 8. Full variable domain (remainder filled in from reference TRBV9 and TRBJ2-5): DSGVTQTPKHLITATGQRVTLRCSPRSGDLSVYWYQQSLDQGLQFLIQYYNGEERAKGNILERFSAQQFPDLHSELNLSSLELGDSALYFCASSAGGVIGETQYFGPGTRLLVL.

Here the CDR3 reads CASSFDRGGYTF. The CDR3 DNA reads TGCGCCAGCAGCTTTGACAGGGGTGGCTACACCTTC. This rearrangement joins TRBV5-1 to TRBJ1-2; 8 bases line up with TRBD1. The CDR3 is made up of 12 amino acids. Germline V gene lookup returns CDR1 SGHRS and CDR2 YFSETQ. V dropped 2 bases and J dropped 7; count of bases not matched to a gene: 1.

This clone was seen a single time. This sequence joins TRBV28 and TRBJ1-4; D gene uncertain. Germline lookup yields CDR1 MDHEN and CDR2 SYDVKM. The CDR3 has 14 amino acids. V shed 4 bases and J shed 3 bases, with 9 bases lying between them. The CDR3 region is CASSSSDSNEKLFF. In nucleotides, the CDR3 is TGTGCCAGCAGTTCCTCGGACTCTAATGAAAAACTGTTTTTT.

The rearrangement links TRBV10-3 to TRBJ2-7; D not certain. Trimming pared 9 bases from V and 0 bases from J, leaving 18 bases between. Germline V gene sequence: CDR1 ENHRY, CDR2 SYGVKD. CDR3 length: 15 amino acids. CDR3 nucleotides: TGTGCCATTAAGCCCCCCCCGGAGAGCTCCTACGAGCAGTACTTC. Its protein product is CAIKPPPESSYEQYF.

To note about this clone: This CDR3 is also generated by other DNA sequences in the sample. The chain combines TRBV5-1 with TRBJ1-6; the match to TRBD1 covers 8 bases. CDR1 and CDR2 from the germline V gene are SGHRS and YFSETQ. Trimming cost V 0 bases and J 7 bases; bases outside gene matches: 3. The CDR3 sequence is 15 residues long. The CDR3 reads CASSLGGQGNSPLHF. CDR3 DNA sequence: TGCGCCAGCAGCTTGGGCGGACAGGGCAATTCACCCCTCCACTTT.

The rearrangement links TRBV30 to TRBJ2-1; 10 nucleotides line up with TRBD2. Germline-derived CDR1 and CDR2 are GTSNPN and SVGIG (reference sequence). The CDR3 has 15 residues. J gave up 6 bases and V 0 bases, and 5 bases lay outside the gene matches. The CDR3 here is CAWSVASGGRNEQFF. CDR3 coding DNA: TGTGCCTGGAGTGTGGCTAGCGGGGGACGCAATGAGCAGTTCTTC.

The V gene is TRBV5-4, the J gene TRBJ1-5, with D perhaps matching TRBD1 (5 bases). Germline CDR1 SGHNT, CDR2 YYREEE (reference sequence). The V end lost 7 bases, the J end lost 7 bases, and 12 bases lay between the germline ends. CDR3 size: 12 residues. The CDR3 bases are TGTGCCAGCCACAGGTGGGGCCAGCCCCAGCATTTT. Its protein product is CASHRWGQPQHF.

The gene calls are TRBV19 and TRBJ1-1, with D perhaps matching TRBD1 (5 bases). The CDR3 consists of 15 residues. From germline, CDR1 is LNHDA and CDR2 SQIVND (reference sequence). V was shortened by 5 bases and J by 0 bases, with 13 bases between the two germline ends. The chain's CDR3 is CASSSTGLMNTEAFF. CDR3 sequence (DNA): TGTGCCAGTAGTTCAACGGGACTGATGAACACTGAAGCTTTCTTT.

The chain carries TRBV6-5 and TRBJ2-1; no clear D gene. Looked up from germline, CDR1 is MNHEY and CDR2 is SVGAGI. Trimming shortened V by 0 bases and J by 7 bases, and 10 bases separated the two germline ends. The CDR3 contains 14 residues. CDR3 nucleotides: TGTGCCAGCAGTTACTCGAGGATGAATAATGAGCAGTTCTTC. Protein product: CASSYSRMNNEQFF.

This sequence joins TRBV14 and TRBJ1-6, with 7 bases aligning to TRBD1. The CDR3 is 16 residues long. V lost 4 bases, J lost 2 bases, and 5 bases stayed unmatched. Germline values: CDR1 SGHDN, CDR2 FVKESK. The chain's CDR3 is CASSPRQGPYNSPLHF. CDR3 bases: TGTGCCAGCAGCCCAAGACAGGGCCCCTATAATTCACCCCTCCACTTT. The variable domain in full, completed from reference TRBV14 and TRBJ1-6, reads EAGVTQFPSHSVIEKGQTVTLRCDPISGHDNLYWYRRVMGKEIKFLLHFVKESKQDESGMPNNRFLAERTGGTYSTLKVQPAELEDSGVYFCASSPRQGPYNSPLHFGNGTRLTVT.

This clone was seen only a few times. This rearrangement joins TRBV7-3 to TRBJ2-1; 11 nucleotides match TRBD2. Germline trimming cut 0 bases from V and 2 bases from J; bases unmatched to any gene: 0. Germline V CDR1 and CDR2: SGHTA, FQGTGA. This CDR3 is 16 amino acids long. In DNA, the CDR3 is TGTGCCAGCAGCTTAACGACTAGCGGGACCTACAATGAGCAGTTCTTC. Protein: CASSLTTSGTYNEQFF.

This rearrangement joins TRBV25-1 to TRBJ2-5, with D perhaps matching TRBD2 (5 bases). With 6 bases removed from V and 8 bases from J, the gap between germline ends came to 25 bases. In germline, CDR1 is MGHDK, CDR2 SYGVNS. CDR3 size: 16 residues. CDR3 loop: CASSQSKAGFRDTQYF. The CDR3 DNA follows: TGTGCCAGCAGCCAATCAAAGGCCGGCTTCCGGGATACCCAGTACTTC.